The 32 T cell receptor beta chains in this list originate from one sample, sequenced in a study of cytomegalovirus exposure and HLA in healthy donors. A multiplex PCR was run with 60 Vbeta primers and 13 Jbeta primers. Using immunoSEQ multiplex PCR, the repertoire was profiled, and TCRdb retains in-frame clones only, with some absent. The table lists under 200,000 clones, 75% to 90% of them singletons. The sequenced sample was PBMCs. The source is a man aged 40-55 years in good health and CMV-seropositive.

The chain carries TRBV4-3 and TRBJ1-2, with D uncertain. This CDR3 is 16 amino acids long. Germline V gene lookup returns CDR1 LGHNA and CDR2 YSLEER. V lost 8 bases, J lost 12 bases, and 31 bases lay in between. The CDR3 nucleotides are TGCGCCAGCTCTCAAACCGAGTACGACACCCCCCACGGGAACACCTTC. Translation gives CASSQTEYDTPHGNTF.

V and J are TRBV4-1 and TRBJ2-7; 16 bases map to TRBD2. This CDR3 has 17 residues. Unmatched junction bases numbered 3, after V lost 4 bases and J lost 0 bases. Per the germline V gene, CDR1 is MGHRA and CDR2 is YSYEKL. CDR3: CASSPGLAGGFSYEQYF. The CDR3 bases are TGCGCCAGCAGCCCGGGACTAGCGGGGGGGTTCTCCTACGAGCAGTACTTC.

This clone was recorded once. CDR3 amino acids: CASSRDTSSYEQYF. Written as DNA, the CDR3 is TGTGCCAGCAGTCGGGACACCAGCTCCTACGAGCAGTACTTC. The chain is built from TRBV28 and TRBJ2-7; D might be TRBD1 (6 bases). CDR3 length: 14 residues. CDR1 is MDHEN, CDR2 SYDVKM, per germline. V lost 5 bases and J lost 0, with 11 bases in between.

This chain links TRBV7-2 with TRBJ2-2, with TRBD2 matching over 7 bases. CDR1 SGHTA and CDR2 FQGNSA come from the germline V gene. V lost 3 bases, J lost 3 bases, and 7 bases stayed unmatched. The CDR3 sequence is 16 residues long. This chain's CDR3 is CASSLGGWDHTGELFF. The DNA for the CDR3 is TGTGCCAGCAGCTTGGGGGGGTGGGACCACACCGGGGAGCTGTTTTTT.

Written as DNA, the CDR3 is TGTGCCAGCAGTCCCCTGGGGAGTCTCGTTAATTCACCCCTCCACTTT. Encoded protein: CASSPLGSLVNSPLHF. The chain carries TRBV27 and TRBJ1-6, with D unresolved. V was shortened by 5 bases and J by 6 bases, with 17 bases between the two germline ends. Germline CDR1 reads MNHEY; CDR2 reads SMNVEV (reference sequence). CDR3 length: 16 residues.

The CDR3 DNA sequence: TGCGCCAGCAGCCAAGAAGGAGCTGAAGCTTTCTTT. Protein: CASSQEGAEAFF. This chain connects TRBV4-3 to TRBJ1-1; the D is unclear. V was cut by 0 bases and J by 6 bases, with 5 bases left in between. Germline CDR1 reads LGHNA; CDR2 reads YSLEER. The CDR3 contains 12 residues.

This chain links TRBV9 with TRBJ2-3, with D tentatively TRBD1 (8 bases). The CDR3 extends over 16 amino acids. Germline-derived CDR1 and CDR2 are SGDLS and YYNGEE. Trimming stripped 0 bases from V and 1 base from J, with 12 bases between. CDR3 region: CASSVGAGQGTDTQYF. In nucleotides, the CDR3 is TGTGCCAGCAGCGTAGGAGCGGGACAGGGCACAGATACGCAGTATTTT.

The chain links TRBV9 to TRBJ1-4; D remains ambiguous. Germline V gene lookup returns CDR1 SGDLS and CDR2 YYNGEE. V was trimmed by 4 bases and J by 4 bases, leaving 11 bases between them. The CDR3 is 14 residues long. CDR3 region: CASSPRPNNEKLFF. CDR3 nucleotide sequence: TGTGCCAGCAGCCCTAGACCGAATAATGAAAAACTGTTTTTT.

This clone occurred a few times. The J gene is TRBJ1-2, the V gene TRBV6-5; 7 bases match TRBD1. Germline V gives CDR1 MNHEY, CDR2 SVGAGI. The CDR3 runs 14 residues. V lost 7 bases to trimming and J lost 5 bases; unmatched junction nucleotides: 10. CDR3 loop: CASNRGDSLYGYTF. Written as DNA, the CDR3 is TGTGCCAGCAATAGAGGGGACAGTCTATATGGCTACACCTTC.

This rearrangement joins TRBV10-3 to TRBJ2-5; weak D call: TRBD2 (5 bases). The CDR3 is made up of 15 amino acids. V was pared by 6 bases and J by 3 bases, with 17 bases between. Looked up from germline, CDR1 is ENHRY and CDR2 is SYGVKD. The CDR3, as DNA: TGTGCCATCAGCTCAGGCGCTCTGGAGGAAGAGACCCAGTACTTC. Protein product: CAISSGALEEETQYF.

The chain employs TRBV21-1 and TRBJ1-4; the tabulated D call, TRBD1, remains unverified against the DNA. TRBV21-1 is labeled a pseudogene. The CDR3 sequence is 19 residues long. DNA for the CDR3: TGTGCCAGCAGCAAAGGATCCGACAGGCAAAGTGCAACTAATGAAAAACTGTTTTTT. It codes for CASSKGSDRQSATNEKLFF.

This CDR3 is CSVVDRGGGTEAFF. For the CDR3, the DNA is TGCAGCGTAGTCGACAGAGGGGGCGGCACTGAAGCTTTCTTT. The V call is TRBV29-1, the J call TRBJ1-1; 7 bases line up with TRBD1. This CDR3 has 14 residues. Germline V gene data show CDR1 as SQVTM and CDR2 as ANQGSEA. J lost 4 bases, V lost 6 bases, and 11 bases had no gene match.

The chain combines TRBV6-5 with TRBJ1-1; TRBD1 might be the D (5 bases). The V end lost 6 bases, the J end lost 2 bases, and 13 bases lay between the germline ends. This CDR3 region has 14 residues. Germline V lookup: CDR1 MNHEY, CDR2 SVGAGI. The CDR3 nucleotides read TGTGCCAGCAGATTGCAGGGAGGAAACACTGAAGCTTTCTTT. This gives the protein CASRLQGGNTEAFF.

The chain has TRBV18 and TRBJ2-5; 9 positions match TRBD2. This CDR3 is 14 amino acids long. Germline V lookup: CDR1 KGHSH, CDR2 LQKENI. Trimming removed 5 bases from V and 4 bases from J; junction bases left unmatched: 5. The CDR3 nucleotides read TGTGCCAGCTCAACGGGACTAGCAAGAGAGACCCAGTACTTC. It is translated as CASSTGLARETQYF.

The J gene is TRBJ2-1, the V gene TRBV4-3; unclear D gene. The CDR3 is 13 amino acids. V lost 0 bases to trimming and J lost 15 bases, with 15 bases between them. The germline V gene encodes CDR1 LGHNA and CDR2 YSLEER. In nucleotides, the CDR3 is TGCGCCAGCAGCCAAGATCTAACCCCGAGATTGTTCTTC. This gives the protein CASSQDLTPRLFF.

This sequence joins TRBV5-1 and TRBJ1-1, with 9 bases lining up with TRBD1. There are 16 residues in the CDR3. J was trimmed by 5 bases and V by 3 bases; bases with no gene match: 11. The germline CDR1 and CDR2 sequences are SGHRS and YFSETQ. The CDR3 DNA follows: TGCGCCAGCAGCTGGACGCCGACAGGGGGAAGGACTGAAGCTTTCTTT. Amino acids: CASSWTPTGGRTEAFF.

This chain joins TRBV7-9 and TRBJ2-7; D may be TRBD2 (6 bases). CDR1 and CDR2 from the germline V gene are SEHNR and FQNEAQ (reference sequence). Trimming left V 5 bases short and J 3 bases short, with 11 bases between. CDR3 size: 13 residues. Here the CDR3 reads CASSTGLNYEQYF. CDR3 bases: TGTGCCAGCAGCACGGGACTTAACTACGAGCAGTACTTC.

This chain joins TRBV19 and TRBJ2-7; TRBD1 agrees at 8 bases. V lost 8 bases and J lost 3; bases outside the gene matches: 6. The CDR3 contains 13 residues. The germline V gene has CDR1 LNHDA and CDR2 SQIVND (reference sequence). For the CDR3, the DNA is TGTGCCAGTGCTCAAACAGGGGGCTACGAGCAGTACTTC. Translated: CASAQTGGYEQYF.

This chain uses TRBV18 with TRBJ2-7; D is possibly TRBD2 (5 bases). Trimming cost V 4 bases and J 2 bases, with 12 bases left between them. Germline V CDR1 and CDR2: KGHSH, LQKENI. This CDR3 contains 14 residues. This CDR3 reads CASSQEAQAYEQYF. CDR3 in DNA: TGTGCCAGCTCACAGGAGGCACAAGCCTACGAGCAGTACTTC.

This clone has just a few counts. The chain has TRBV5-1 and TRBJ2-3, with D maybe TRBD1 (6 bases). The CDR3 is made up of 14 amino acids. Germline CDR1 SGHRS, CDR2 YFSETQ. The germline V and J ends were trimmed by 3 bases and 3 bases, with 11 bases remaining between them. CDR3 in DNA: TGCGCCAGCAGCTCCGGGACAAGGACAGATACGCAGTATTTT. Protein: CASSSGTRTDTQYF.

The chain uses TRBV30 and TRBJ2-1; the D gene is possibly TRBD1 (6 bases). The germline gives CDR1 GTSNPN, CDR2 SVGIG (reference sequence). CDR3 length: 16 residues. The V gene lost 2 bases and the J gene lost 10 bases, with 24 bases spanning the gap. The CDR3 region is CAWSPDRTKTKGEQFF. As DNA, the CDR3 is TGTGCCTGGAGTCCCGACAGGACCAAAACGAAGGGGGAGCAGTTCTTC.

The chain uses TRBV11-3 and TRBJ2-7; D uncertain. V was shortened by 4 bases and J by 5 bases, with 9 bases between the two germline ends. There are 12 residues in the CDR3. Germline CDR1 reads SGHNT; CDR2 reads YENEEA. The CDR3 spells CASSSGEHEQYF. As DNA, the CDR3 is TGTGCCAGCAGCTCCGGTGAACACGAGCAGTACTTC.

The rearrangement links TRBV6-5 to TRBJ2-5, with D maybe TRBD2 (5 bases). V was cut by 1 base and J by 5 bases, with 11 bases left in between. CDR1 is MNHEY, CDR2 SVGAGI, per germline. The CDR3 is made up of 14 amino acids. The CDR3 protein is CASSYWPRGETQYF. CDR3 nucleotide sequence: TGTGCCAGCAGTTACTGGCCCAGAGGGGAGACCCAGTACTTC.

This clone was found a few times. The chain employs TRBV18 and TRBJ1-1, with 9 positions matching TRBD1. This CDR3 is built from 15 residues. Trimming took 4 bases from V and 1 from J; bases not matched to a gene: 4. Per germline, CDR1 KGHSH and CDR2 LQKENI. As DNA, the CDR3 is TGTGCCAGCTCACACGGGGGACAGGGGAACACTGAAGCTTTCTTT. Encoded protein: CASSHGGQGNTEAFF.

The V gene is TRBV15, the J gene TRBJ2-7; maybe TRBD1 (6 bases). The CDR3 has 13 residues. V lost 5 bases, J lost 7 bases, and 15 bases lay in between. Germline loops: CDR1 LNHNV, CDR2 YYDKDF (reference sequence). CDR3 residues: CATSGDTLWEQYF. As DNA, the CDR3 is TGTGCCACCAGCGGGGACACCCTTTGGGAGCAGTACTTC.

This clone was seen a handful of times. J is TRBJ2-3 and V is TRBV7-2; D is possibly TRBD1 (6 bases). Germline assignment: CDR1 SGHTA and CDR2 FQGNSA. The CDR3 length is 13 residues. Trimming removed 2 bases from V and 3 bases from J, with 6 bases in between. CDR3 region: CASSLQGTDTQYF. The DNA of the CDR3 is TGTGCCAGCAGCTTACAGGGGACAGATACGCAGTATTTT.

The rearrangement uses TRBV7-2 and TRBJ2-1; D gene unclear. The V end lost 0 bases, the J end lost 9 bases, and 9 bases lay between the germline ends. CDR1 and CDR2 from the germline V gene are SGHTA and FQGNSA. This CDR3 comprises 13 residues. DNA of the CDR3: TGTGCCAGCAGCTTAGCAGAGACAACTGAGCAGTTCTTC. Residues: CASSLAETTEQFF.

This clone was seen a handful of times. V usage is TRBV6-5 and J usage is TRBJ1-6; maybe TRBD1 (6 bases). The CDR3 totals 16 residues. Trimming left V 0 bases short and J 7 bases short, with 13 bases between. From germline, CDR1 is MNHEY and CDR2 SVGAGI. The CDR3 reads CASSYSGAGGNSPLHF. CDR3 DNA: TGTGCCAGCAGTTACTCGGGGGCAGGTGGAAATTCACCCCTCCACTTT.

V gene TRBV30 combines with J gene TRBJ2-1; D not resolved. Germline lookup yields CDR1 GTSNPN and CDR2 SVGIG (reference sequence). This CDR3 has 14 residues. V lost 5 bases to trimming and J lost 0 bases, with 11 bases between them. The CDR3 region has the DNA TGTGCCTGGGAGGTCCAGAGCTCCTACAATGAGCAGTTCTTC. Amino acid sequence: CAWEVQSSYNEQFF.

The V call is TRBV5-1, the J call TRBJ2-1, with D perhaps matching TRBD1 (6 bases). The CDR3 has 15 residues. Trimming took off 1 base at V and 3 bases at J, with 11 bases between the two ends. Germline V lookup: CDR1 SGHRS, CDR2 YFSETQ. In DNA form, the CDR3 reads TGCGCCAGCAGCTTGTTACAGGGCCGCTACAATGAGCAGTTCTTC. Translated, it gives CASSLLQGRYNEQFF.

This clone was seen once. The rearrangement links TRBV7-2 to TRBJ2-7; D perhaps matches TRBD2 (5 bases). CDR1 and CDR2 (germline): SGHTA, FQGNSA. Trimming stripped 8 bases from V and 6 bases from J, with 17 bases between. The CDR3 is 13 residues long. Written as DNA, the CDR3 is TGTGCCAGCCTTACCTATTTCGGAGGCGAGCAGTACTTC. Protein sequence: CASLTYFGGEQYF.

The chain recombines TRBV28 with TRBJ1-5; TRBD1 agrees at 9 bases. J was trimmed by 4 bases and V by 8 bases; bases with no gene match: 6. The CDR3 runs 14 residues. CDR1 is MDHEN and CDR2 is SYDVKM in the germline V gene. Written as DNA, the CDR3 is TGTGCCAGCGCAGGGACAGGGCTAAATCAGCCCCAGCATTTT. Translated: CASAGTGLNQPQHF.